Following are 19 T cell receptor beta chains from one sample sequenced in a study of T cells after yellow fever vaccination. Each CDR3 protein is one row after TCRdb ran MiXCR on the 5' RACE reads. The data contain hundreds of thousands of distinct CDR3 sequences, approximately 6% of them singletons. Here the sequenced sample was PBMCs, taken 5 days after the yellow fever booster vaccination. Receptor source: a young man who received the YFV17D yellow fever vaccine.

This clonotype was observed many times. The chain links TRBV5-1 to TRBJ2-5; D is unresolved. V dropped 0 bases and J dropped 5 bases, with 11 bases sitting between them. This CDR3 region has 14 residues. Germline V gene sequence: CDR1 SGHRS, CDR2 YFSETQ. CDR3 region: CASSLGPTEETQYF. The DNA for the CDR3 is TGCGCCAGCAGCTTGGGGCCAACCGAGGAGACCCAGTACTTC.

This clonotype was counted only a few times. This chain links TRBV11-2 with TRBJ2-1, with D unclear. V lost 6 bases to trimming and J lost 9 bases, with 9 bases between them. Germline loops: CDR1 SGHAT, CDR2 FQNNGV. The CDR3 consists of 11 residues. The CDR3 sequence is CASSSAIEQFF. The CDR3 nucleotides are TGTGCCAGCAGTTCGGCCATTGAGCAGTTCTTC.

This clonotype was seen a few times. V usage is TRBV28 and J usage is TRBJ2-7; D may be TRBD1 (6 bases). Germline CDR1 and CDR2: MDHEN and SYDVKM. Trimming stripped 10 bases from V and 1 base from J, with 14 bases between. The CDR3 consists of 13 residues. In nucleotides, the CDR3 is TGTGCCACACACAGGGTCGAATCCTACGAGCAGTACTTC. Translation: CATHRVESYEQYF.

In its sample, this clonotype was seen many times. CDR3 sequence reads: CASSGRTGMNTEAFF. The CDR3 coding sequence is TGTGCCAGCAGTGGCAGGACAGGGATGAACACTGAAGCTTTCTTT. The J gene is TRBJ1-1, the V gene TRBV2; 8 bases are shared with TRBD1. CDR3 length: 15 amino acids. V shed 4 bases, J shed 0 bases, and the junction held 4 bases outside the gene matches. Germline V CDR1 and CDR2: SNHLY, FYNNEI.

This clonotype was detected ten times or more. CDR3: CASSLTSGRFTDTQYF. The CDR3 coding sequence is TGCGCCAGCAGCTTGACTAGCGGGAGGTTCACAGATACGCAGTATTTT. This chain joins TRBV5-1 and TRBJ2-3, with 12 bases fitting TRBD2. Per the germline V gene, CDR1 is SGHRS and CDR2 is YFSETQ. The CDR3 is 16 amino acids. The V and J ends lost 1 base and 2 bases, in that order; junction bases with no gene match: 2.

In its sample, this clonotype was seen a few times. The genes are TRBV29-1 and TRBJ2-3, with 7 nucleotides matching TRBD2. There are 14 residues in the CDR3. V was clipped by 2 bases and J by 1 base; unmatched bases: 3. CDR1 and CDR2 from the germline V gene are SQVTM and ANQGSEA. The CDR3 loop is CSVERGRGTDTQYF. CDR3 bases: TGCAGCGTTGAAAGAGGGAGGGGCACAGATACGCAGTATTTT.

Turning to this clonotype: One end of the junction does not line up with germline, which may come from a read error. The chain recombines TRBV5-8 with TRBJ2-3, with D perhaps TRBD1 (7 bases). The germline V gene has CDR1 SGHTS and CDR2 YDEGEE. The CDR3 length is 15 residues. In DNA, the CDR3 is TGTGCCAGCAGCTTCTCCGGGACAGTGGGCTTATGGGGGGATTTT. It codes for CASSFSGTVGLWGDF. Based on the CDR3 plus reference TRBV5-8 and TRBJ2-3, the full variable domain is EAGVTQSPTHLIKTRGQQATLRCSPISGHTSVYWYQQALGLGLQFLLWYDEGEERNRGNFPPRFSGRQFPNYSSELNVNALELEDSALYLCASSFSGTVGLWGDFGPGTRLTVL.

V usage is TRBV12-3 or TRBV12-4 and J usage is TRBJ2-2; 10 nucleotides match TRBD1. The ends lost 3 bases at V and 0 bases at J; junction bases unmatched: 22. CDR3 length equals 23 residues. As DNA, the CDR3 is TGTGCCAGCAGTTTCCCCTCGGTCCTAGTCCCGGGACAGGGGCCAACGAACACCGGGGAGCTGTTTTTT. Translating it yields CASSFPSVLVPGQGPTNTGELFF.

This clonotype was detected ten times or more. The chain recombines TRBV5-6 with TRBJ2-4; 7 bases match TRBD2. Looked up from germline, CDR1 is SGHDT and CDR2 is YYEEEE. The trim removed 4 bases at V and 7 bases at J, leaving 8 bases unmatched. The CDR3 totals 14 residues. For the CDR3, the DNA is TGTGCCAGCAGCCCCCGGGACTATCTTAACATTCAGTACTTC. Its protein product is CASSPRDYLNIQYF.

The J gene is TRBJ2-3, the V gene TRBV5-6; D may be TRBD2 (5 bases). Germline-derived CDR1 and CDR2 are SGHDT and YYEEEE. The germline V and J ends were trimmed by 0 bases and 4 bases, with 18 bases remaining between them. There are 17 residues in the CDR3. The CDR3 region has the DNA TGTGCCAGCAGCTTGGCCGTGTTTGTGGGAGCCCCAGATACGCAGTATTTT. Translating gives CASSLAVFVGAPDTQYF.

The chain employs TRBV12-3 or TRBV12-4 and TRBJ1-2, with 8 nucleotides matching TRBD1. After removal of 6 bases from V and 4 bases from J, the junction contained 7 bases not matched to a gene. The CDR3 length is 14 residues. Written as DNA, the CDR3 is TGTGCCAGCAGGCCGACAGGGGTGCGCTATGGCTACACCTTC. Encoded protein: CASRPTGVRYGYTF.

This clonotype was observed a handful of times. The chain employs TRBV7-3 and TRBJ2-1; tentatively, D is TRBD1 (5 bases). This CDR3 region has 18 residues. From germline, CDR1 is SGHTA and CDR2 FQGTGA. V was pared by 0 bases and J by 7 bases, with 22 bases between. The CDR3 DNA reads TGTGCCAGCAGCTTAACCCCATCCCGAGACCCTCAGGGTAATGAGCAGTTCTTC. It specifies CASSLTPSRDPQGNEQFF.

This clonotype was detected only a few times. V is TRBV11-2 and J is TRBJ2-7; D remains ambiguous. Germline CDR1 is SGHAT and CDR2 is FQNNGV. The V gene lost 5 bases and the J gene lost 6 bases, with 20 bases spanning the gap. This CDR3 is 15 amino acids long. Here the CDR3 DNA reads TGTGCCAGCAGCCCAAGTTTTCTTAGGTCTCCCGAGCAGTACTTC. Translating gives CASSPSFLRSPEQYF.

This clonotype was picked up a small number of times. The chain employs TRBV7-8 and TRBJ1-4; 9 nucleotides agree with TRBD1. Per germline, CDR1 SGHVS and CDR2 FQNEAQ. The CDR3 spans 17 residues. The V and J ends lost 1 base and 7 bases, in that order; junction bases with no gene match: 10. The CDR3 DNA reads TGTGCCAGCAGCTTAGGATGGGGACAGGGTCGGGCTGAAAAACTGTTTTTT. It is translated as CASSLGWGQGRAEKLFF.

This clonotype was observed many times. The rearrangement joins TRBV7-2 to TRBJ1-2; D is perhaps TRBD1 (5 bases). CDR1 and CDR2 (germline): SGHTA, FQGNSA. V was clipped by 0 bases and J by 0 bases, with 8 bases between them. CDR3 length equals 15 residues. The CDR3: CASSLAPTANYGYTF. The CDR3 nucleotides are TGTGCCAGCAGCTTAGCGCCGACAGCTAACTATGGCTACACCTTC.

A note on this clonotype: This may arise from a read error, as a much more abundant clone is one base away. The CDR3 region has the DNA TGTGCCACCAGTGATTTGTGGAGTGAGCAGTTCTTC. It yields the protein CATSDLWSEQFF. The genes are TRBV24-1 and TRBJ2-1; D is uncertain. Per the germline V gene, CDR1 is KGHDR and CDR2 is SFDVKD. The CDR3 is 12 residues long. Deletions cut 0 bases from V and 9 bases from J, with 5 bases between.

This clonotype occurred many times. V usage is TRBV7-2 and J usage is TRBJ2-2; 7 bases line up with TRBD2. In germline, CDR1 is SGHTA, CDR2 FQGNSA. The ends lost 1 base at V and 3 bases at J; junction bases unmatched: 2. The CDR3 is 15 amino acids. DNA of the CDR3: TGTGCCAGCAGCTTAGGAGCGGGGTACACCGGGGAGCTGTTTTTT. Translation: CASSLGAGYTGELFF.

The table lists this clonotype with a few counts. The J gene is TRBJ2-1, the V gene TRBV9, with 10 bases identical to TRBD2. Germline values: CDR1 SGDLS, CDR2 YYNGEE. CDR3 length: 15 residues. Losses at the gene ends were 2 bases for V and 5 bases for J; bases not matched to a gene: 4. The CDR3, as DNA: TGTGCCAGCAGCGTCGGACTAGCGGTGCACAATGAGCAGTTCTTC. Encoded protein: CASSVGLAVHNEQFF.

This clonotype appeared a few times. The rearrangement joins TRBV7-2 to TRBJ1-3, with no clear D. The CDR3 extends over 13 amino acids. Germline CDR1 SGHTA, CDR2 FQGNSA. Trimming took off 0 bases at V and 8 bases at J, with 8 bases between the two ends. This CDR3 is CASSLAEEHTIYF. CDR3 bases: TGTGCCAGCAGCTTAGCTGAGGAACACACCATATATTTT.